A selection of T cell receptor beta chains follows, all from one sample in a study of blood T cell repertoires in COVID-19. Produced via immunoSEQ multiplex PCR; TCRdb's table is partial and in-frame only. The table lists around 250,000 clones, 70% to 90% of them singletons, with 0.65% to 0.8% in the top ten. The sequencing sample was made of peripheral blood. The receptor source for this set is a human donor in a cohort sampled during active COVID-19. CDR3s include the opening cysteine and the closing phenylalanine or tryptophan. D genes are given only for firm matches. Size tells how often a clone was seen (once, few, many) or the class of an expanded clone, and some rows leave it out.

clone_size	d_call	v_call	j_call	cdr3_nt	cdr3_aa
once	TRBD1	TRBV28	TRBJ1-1	TGTGCCAGCAGTTCGTTAATTGGGACAGGGGTTTCTCTAAACACTGAAGCTTTCTTT	CASSSLIGTGVSLNTEAFF
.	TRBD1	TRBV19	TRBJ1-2	TGTGCCAGTAGCTTTAGGCCCGGGACAGGGGGTATTGGCTACACCTTC	CASSFRPGTGGIGYTF
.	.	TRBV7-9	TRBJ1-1	TGTGCCAGCAGCCATCCCCAGGGTCGAGCTTTCTTT	CASSHPQGRAFF
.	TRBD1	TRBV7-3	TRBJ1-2	TGTGCCAGCAGCTCTACCGGGACAGGGGTGCAGGGCTACACCTTC	CASSSTGTGVQGYTF
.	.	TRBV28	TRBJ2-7	TGTGCCAGCAGTGGAACCGGGACATCCTACGAGCAGTACTTC	CASSGTGTSYEQYF
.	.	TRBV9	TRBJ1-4	TGTGCCAGCAGCGTAGGGACGGGGATCCTCCCTCGAGCTAATGAAAAACTGTTTTTT	CASSVGTGILPRANEKLFF
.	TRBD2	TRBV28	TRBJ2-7	TGTGCCAGCAGTTTGCCTAGCGGGAGTATCTACGAGCAGTACTTC	CASSLPSGSIYEQYF
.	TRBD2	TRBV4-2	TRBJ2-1	TGTGCCAGCAGCCAAGATCAAAGGACTAGCTATGTCAATGAGCAGTTCTTC	CASSQDQRTSYVNEQFF
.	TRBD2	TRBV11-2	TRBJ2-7	TGTGCCAGCAGCTTAACCGGGACTAGCAACGAGCAGTACTTC	CASSLTGTSNEQYF
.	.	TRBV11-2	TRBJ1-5	TGTGCCAGCAGCTTTCAGGGGTATAATCAGCCCCAGCATTTT	CASSFQGYNQPQHF
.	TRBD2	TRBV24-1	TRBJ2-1	TGTGCCACCCAAAGACTAGCGGGAGTTGAGCAGTTCTTC	CATQRLAGVEQFF
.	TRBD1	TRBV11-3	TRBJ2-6	TGTGCCAGCGCGGGGACAGGGGCCTCTGGGGCCAACGTCCTGACTTTC	CASAGTGASGANVLTF
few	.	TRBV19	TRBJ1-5	TGTGCCAGTAGTTCCCAGGGAGGTCAGCCCCAGCATTTT	CASSSQGGQPQHF
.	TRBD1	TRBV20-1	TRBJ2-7	TGCAGTGCTAGTCGGGACAGGATATCCTACGAGCAGTACTTC	CSASRDRISYEQYF
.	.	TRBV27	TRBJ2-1	TGTGCCAGCGCACGGGACTCCAACTACAATGAGCAGTTCTTC	CASARDSNYNEQFF
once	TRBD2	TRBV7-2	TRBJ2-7	TGTGCCAGCAGCTTGGGCCAACCGGGACTAGCGGGGAAAGAGCAGTACTTC	CASSLGQPGLAGKEQYF
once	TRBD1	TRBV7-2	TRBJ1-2	TGTGCCAGCAGCTCGTATCCGGGACAGCATTATGGCTACACCTTC	CASSSYPGQHYGYTF
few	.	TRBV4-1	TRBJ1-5	TGCGCCAGCAGCCAAGTATCTGGCAATCAGCCCCAGCATTTT	CASSQVSGNQPQHF
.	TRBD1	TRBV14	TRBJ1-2	TGTGCCAGCAGCCAGACTGGACAGGGGGGTCCGGTCTATGGCTACACCTTC	CASSQTGQGGPVYGYTF
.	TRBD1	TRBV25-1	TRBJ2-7	TGTGCCAGCTCAGACAGGGTAAATCTCTACGAGCAGTACTTC	CASSDRVNLYEQYF
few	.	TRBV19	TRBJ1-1	TGTGCCAGTAGAGGCAAGTGGGGGGGTTGGAACACTGAAGCTTTCTTT	CASRGKWGGWNTEAFF
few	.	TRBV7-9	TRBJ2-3	TGTGCCAGCAGCACGCGGGGCCCAGATACGCAGTATTTT	CASSTRGPDTQYF
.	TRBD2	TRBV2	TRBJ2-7	TGTGCCAGCAGTGTGACTAGCGGGAGATACGAGCAGTACTTC	CASSVTSGRYEQYF
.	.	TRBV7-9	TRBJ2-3	TGTGCCAGCAGCGCTCCGGGGGATATCACAGATACGCAGTATTTT	CASSAPGDITDTQYF
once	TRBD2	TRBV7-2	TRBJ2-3	TGTGCCAGCAGCTGGGCAGCGGGAGGAGGGTCAGATACGCAGTATTTT	CASSWAAGGGSDTQYF
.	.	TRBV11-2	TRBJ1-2	TGTGCCAGCAGCTTAGATCTTCGGGGTTACTATGGCTACACCTTC	CASSLDLRGYYGYTF
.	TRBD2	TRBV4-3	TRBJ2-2	TGCGCCAGCAGCCAAGGGGAGGGTACCGGGGAGCTGTTTTTT	CASSQGEGTGELFF
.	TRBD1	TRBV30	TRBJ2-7	TGTGCCTGGATGGACAGGGGACCCGAGCAGTACTTC	CAWMDRGPEQYF
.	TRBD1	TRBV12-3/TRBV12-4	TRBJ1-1	TGTGCCAGCAGTCCGAGGGGGCTGAATGTAGCTTTCTTT	CASSPRGLNVAFF
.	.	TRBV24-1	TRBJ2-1	TGTGCCACCAGTGATTGGAGACAGACCCCACCCAATGAGCAGTTCTTC	CATSDWRQTPPNEQFF
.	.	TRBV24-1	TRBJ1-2	TGTGCCACCAGTGATTTCAAAGGACACGGCTACACCTTC	CATSDFKGHGYTF
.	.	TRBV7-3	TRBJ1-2	TGTGCCAGCAGCTTAGCAGGGGACTATGGCTACACCTTC	CASSLAGDYGYTF
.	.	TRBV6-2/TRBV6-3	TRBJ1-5	TGTGCCAGCAGTCCGGTCGAACTTACCTACCAGCCCCAGCATTTT	CASSPVELTYQPQHF
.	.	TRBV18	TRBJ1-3	TGTGCCAGCTCACCACCCTCAGGCCGCCCTGGAAACACCATATATTTT	CASSPPSGRPGNTIYF
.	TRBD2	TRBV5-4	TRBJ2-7	TGTGCCAGCACCCTTTGGCTAGCGGGAGTAACCCACGAGCAGTACTTC	CASTLWLAGVTHEQYF
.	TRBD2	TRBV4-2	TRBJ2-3	TGTGCCAGCAGCCAAGAGCTAGCGGGAGTGTTCGATACGCAGTATTTT	CASSQELAGVFDTQYF
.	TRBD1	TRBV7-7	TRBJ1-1	TGTGCCAGCAGCTCAAGACAGGGGCGGAGCGCTGAAGCTTTCTTT	CASSSRQGRSAEAFF
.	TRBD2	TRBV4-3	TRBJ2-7	TGCGCCAGCAGCCAAGGGGTAGCGGGGGTCTACGAGCAGTACTTC	CASSQGVAGVYEQYF
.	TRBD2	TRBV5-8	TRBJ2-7	TGTGCCAGCAACCGACTAGCGGCTTCCTACGAGCAGTACTTC	CASNRLAASYEQYF
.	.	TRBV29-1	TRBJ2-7	TGCAGCGCCCGGACAGATCACTACGAGCAGTACTTC	CSARTDHYEQYF
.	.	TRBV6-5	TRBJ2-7	TGTGCCAGCAGTTACTCGAACTCATACGAGCAGTACTTC	CASSYSNSYEQYF
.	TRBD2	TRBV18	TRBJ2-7	TGTGCCAGCTCACGACCCCCGGGCAGCGGGAGGGCCTACGAGCAGTACTTC	CASSRPPGSGRAYEQYF
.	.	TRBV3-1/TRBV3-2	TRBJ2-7	TGTGCCAGCAGCGGGCTAGCCGGCTACGAGCAGTACTTC	CASSGLAGYEQYF
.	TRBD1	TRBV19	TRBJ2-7	TGTGCCAGTTCAGACGGGACAGGGATTGTCTACGAGCAGTACTTC	CASSDGTGIVYEQYF
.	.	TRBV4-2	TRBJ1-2	TGTGCCAGCAGCCAAGATCGGAGACAGATAGCTAACTATGGCTACACCTTC	CASSQDRRQIANYGYTF
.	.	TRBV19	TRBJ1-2	TGTGCCAGTAGTCCCCGTTCGGGAGGCCTCTATGGCTACACCTTC	CASSPRSGGLYGYTF
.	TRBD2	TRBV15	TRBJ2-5	TGTGCCACCCTGGGGGCGGGGGGGACCCAAGAGACCCAGTACTTC	CATLGAGGTQETQYF
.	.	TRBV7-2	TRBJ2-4	TGTGCCAGCAGCTTAGTCGTTTCTAGTGTCCTCAAAAACATTCAGTACTTC	CASSLVVSSVLKNIQYF